A single sample gave rise to the 8 T cell receptor beta chains below, sequenced in a study of blood T cells in healthy people across ages. Primers used in a second PCR of roughly 6 to 11 cycles were a sample-barcoded 5' primer and a J-beta primer mix. TCRdb independently ran MiXCR on the 5' RACE reads; one entry per CDR3 protein. The sample has more than 650,000 distinct CDR3 sequences, 22% seen once. The specimen was blood. The receptor set was obtained from an older man in good health.

This clonotype has only a few counts. The chain joins TRBV20-1 to TRBJ2-3; TRBD2 matches at 8 bases. This CDR3 is 13 amino acids long. Germline-derived CDR1 and CDR2 are DFQATT and SNEGSKA (reference sequence). V trimming: 4 bases; J trimming: 1 base; junction bases outside the gene matches: 1. The CDR3 loop reads CSANGRGTDTQYF. The CDR3 DNA is TGCAGTGCTAACGGGAGGGGCACAGATACGCAGTATTTT.

This chain joins TRBV6-1 and TRBJ2-7, with D uncertain. Trimming left V 1 base short and J 9 bases short, with 13 bases between. Germline V lookup: CDR1 MNHNS, CDR2 SASEGT. This CDR3 contains 13 residues. The CDR3 DNA follows: TGTGCCAGCAGTGAAGTTGCCACCCAAGGGCAGTACGTC. Translated, it gives CASSEVATQGQYV.

This clonotype was counted a few times. The chain is built from TRBV27 and TRBJ2-1; D is perhaps TRBD1 (6 bases). The germline V gene encodes CDR1 MNHEY and CDR2 SMNVEV (reference sequence). CDR3 size: 15 residues. Trimming removed 1 base at V and 9 bases at J, with 16 bases between. The CDR3: CASSLWGTYLGEQFF. The DNA for the CDR3 is TGTGCCAGCAGTTTATGGGGGACATACCTCGGTGAGCAGTTCTTC.

The chain recombines TRBV4-2 with TRBJ2-3; 10 positions match TRBD2. Germline trimming cut 2 bases from V and 0 bases from J; bases unmatched to any gene: 5. Germline-derived CDR1 and CDR2 are LGHNA and YNFKEQ. The CDR3 loop spans 17 amino acids. The CDR3 is CASSQNQRGGSTDTQYF. CDR3 DNA: TGTGCCAGCAGCCAAAATCAGCGGGGGGGTAGCACAGATACGCAGTATTTT.

This clonotype was detected a few times. The chain uses TRBV20-1 and TRBJ2-3; D remains ambiguous. There are 10 residues in the CDR3. Trimming cost V 7 bases and J 7 bases, with 9 bases left between them. CDR1 and CDR2 (germline): DFQATT, SNEGSKA (reference sequence). The CDR3 bases are TGCAGTGGATGGCAACATACGCAGTATTTT. Residues: CSGWQHTQYF.

This clonotype appeared a few times. V gene TRBV5-5 combines with J gene TRBJ2-7, with D unclear. Deletions cut 3 bases from V and 0 bases from J, with 13 bases between. The CDR3 covers 15 residues. From germline, CDR1 is SGHKS and CDR2 YYEKEE (reference sequence). The CDR3 sequence: CASSYQSEVSYEQYF. The CDR3 DNA reads TGTGCCAGCAGCTATCAATCCGAGGTCTCCTACGAGCAGTACTTC.

V is TRBV20-1 and J is TRBJ1-5; 9 bases match TRBD1. The CDR3 covers 14 residues. The junction had 7 bases not matched to a gene; V was cut back by 4 bases and J by 6 bases. CDR1 DFQATT and CDR2 SNEGSKA come from the germline V gene (reference sequence). The CDR3 nucleotides read TGCAGTGCTACAAGACAGGGGGTGATTCAGCCCCAGCATTTT. It translates to CSATRQGVIQPQHF.

This clonotype has a handful of counts. The chain joins TRBV5-1 to TRBJ1-1; D unclear. V dropped 1 base and J dropped 0 bases, with 10 bases sitting between them. The length of the CDR3 is 15 residues. Germline V CDR1 and CDR2: SGHRS, YFSETQ. Here the CDR3 reads CASSLLGGVNTEAFF. For the CDR3, the DNA is TGCGCCAGCAGCTTGTTGGGCGGTGTGAACACTGAAGCTTTCTTT.